This TCR beta chain comes out of a study of T cell changes during pregnancy in multiple sclerosis. V was pared by 4 bases and J by 3 bases, with 11 bases of the junction left unmatched. CDR1 is SQVTM, CDR2 ANQGSEA, per germline. CDR3 length equals 16 residues. Here immunoSEQ multiplex PCR was the method, and the copy in TCRdb shows in-frame clones only, minus some. The profile shows roughly 87,000 clones, about 89% of them singletons. Sample: PBMCs, taken in the first trimester of pregnancy. The chain uses TRBV29-1 and TRBJ2-2; 7 bases are a match to TRBD2. The receptor was derived from a female donor in good health, serving as a control in a pregnancy study. Some clones in this sample may be carry-over from other donors' samples. The CDR3 DNA sequence: TGCAGCGTTGCCCCGGCGGGGAGGGAACACACCGGGGAGCTGTTTTTT. It yields the protein CSVAPAGREHTGELFF.